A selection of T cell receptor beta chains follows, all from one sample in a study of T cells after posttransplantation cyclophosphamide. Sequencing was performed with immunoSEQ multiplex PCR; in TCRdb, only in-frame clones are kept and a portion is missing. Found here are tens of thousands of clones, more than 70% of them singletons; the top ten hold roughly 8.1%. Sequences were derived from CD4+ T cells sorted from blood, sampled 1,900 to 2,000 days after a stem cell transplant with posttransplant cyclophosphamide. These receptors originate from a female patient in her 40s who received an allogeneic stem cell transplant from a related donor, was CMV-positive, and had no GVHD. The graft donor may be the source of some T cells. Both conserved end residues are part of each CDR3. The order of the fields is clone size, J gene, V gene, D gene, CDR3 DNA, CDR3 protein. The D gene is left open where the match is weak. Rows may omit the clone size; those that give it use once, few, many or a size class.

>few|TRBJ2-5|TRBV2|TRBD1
TGTGCCAGCAGCCGTACGGACAGGGCTGAAGAGACCCAGTACTTC
CASSRTDRAEETQYF
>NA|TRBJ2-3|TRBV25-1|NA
TGTGCCAGCAGTGAACCGATGGGGCGCACAGATACGCAGTATTTT
CASSEPMGRTDTQYF
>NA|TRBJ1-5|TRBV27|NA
TGTGCCAGCAGTTTAGAGGGACTTAGCAATCAGCCCCAGCATTTT
CASSLEGLSNQPQHF
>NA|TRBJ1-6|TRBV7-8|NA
TGTGCCAGCAGCTTATTTTCAGGAGGGGCGAACTCACCCCTCCACTTT
CASSLFSGGANSPLHF
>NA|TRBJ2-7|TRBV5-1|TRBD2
TGCGCCAGCAGCTTCAGGACTAGCGGGGGTAAATCCTACGAGCAGTACTTC
CASSFRTSGGKSYEQYF
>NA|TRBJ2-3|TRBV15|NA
TGTGCCACCAGGGCCGGGACTGTGGTCACAGATACGCAGTATTTT
CATRAGTVVTDTQYF
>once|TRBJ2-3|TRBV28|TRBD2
TGTGCCAGCAGTTTATTCGGTTCTTTGGGGGGGACTAGCACAGATACGCAGTATTTT
CASSLFGSLGGTSTDTQYF
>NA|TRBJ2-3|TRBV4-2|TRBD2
TGTGCCAGCAGCCAACAGACTAGCGGGAATACAGATACGCAGTATTTT
CASSQQTSGNTDTQYF
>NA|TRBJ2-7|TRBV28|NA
TGTGCCAGCAGTTTAGAGGGACATCGGTACGAGCAGTACTTC
CASSLEGHRYEQYF
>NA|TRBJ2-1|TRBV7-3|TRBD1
TGTGCCAGCAGCTTATCCTCCGGGACAGTTGTCAATGAGCAGTTCTTC
CASSLSSGTVVNEQFF
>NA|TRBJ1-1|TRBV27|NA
TGTGCCAGCAGGTACAAACCCAGGGAGGGGGGCACTGAAGCTTTCTTT
CASRYKPREGGTEAFF
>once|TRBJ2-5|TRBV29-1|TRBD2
TGCAGCGTTGGGAGGACTAGCGGGGGGGCGGGAGAGACCCAGTACTTC
CSVGRTSGGAGETQYF
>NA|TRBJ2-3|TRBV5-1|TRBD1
TGCGCCAGCAGCTTGGCCAGGGGGCTTGGCACAGATACGCAGTATTTT
CASSLARGLGTDTQYF
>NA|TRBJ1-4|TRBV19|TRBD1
TGTGCCAGTAGTACCTCAGGGGGTTGGGGAGAAAAACTGTTTTTT
CASSTSGGWGEKLFF
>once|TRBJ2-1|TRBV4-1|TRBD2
TGCGCCAGCAGCCAAGATGAGCGGGGGACCTCCTACAATGAGCAGTTCTTC
CASSQDERGTSYNEQFF
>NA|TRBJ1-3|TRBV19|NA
TGTGCCAGTAGAATACCCGGGGGTGCTGGAAACACCATATATTTT
CASRIPGGAGNTIYF
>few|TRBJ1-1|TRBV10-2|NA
TGCGCCAGCATTATACAGGGCATGAACACTGAAGCTTTCTTT
CASIIQGMNTEAFF